This T cell receptor (beta chain) was recovered during a study of blood T cell repertoires in COVID-19. Overall study context: Sample material is recorded as cDNA or gDNA derived from T cells, B-cell-depleted T cells, or PBMCs.

Those enrolled in Seattle joined during active infection and were followed longitudinally afterward. Per the study methods: Amplifying reference gene primers gave estimates of nucleated cell counts. Some clones are missing from TCRdb's copy, which holds only in-frame ones; the method was immunoSEQ multiplex PCR. V and J calls and clone size are those listed in that table; D and trimming were worked out from the DNA. The sample yields some 360,000 clones, 80% to 90% seen once. V was clipped by 0 bases and J by 2 bases; unmatched bases: 1. The germline V gene has CDR1 SGDLS and CDR2 YYNGEE. The CDR3 has 15 amino acids.

Input material: peripheral blood. The rearrangement uses TRBV9 and TRBJ2-1; TRBD2 aligns across 8 bases. The origin of this receptor is a woman aged 60 to 75 with COVID-19, enrolled during active disease. DNA of the CDR3: TGTGCCAGCAGCGTAGAAGCGGGGGCCTACAATGAGCAGTTCTTC. Translation gives CASSVEAGAYNEQFF.